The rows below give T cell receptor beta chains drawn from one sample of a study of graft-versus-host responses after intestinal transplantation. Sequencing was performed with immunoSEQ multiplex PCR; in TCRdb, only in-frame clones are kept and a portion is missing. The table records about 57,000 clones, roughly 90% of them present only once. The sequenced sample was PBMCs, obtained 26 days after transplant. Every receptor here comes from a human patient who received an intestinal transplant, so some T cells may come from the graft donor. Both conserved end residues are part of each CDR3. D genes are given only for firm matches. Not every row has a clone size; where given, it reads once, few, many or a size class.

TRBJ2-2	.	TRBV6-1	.	CASSEQAASTGELFF	TGTGCCAGCAGTGAACAGGCAGCCAGCACCGGGGAGCTGTTTTTT
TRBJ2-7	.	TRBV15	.	CATSKAGTPSYEQYF	TGTGCCACCAGCAAGGCGGGGACGCCTTCCTACGAGCAGTACTTC
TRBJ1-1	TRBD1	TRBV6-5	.	CASKAVQGGTEAFF	TGTGCCAGCAAGGCGGTCCAGGGGGGCACTGAAGCTTTCTTT
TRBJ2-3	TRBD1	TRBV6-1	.	CASSGTGDTDTQYF	TGTGCCAGCAGCGGGACAGGGGACACAGATACGCAGTATTTT
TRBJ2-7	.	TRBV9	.	CASSFPVDSAAYEQYF	TGTGCCAGCAGCTTCCCCGTCGACAGCGCCGCCTACGAGCAGTACTTC
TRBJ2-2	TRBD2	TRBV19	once	CARPGTSGRAPGDTGELFF	TGTGCCCGACCCGGGACTAGCGGGAGAGCCCCAGGGGACACCGGGGAGCTGTTTTTT
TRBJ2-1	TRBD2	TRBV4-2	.	CASSSGGEVNEQFF	TGTGCCAGCAGTAGCGGGGGGGAAGTAAATGAGCAGTTCTTC
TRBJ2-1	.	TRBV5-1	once	CASSYNVAGEQFF	TGCGCCAGCAGCTACAACGTGGCTGGTGAGCAGTTCTTC
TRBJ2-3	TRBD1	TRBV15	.	CATSRATGGTDTQYF	TGTGCCACCAGCAGGGCTACAGGGGGCACAGATACGCAGTATTTT
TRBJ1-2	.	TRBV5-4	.	CASSVQGTNNYGYTF	TGTGCCAGCAGCGTACAAGGTACTAACAACTATGGCTACACCTTC
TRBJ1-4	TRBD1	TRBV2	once	CASRVDRGQTNEKLFF	TGTGCCAGCAGGGTAGACAGGGGGCAGACTAATGAAAAACTGTTTTTT
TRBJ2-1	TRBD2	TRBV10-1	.	CASSGGQRGLYNEQFF	TGCGCCAGCAGTGGGGGCCAGCGGGGGCTGTACAATGAGCAGTTCTTC
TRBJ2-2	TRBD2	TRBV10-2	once	CASGGLAGELAGELFF	TGCGCCAGCGGGGGACTAGCGGGAGAATTGGCCGGGGAGCTGTTTTTT
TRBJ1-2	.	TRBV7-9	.	CASSPGEGLYGYTF	TGTGCCAGCAGCCCGGGGGAGGGTTTATATGGCTACACCTTC
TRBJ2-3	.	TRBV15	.	CATSRDLGAVDTQYF	TGTGCCACCAGCAGAGATCTGGGGGCTGTGGATACGCAGTATTTT
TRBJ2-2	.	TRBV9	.	CASSGRDSNTGELFF	TGTGCCAGCAGCGGCCGGGACTCTAACACCGGGGAGCTGTTTTTT
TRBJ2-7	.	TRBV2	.	CASSGGTDPTYEQYF	TGTGCCAGCAGTGGGGGGACTGACCCGACCTACGAGCAGTACTTC
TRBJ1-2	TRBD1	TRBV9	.	CASSGNHRGRIGYTF	TGTGCCAGCAGCGGGAACCACAGGGGGCGGATTGGCTACACCTTC
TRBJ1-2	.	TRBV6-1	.	CASFRGNYGYTF	TGTGCCAGCTTTCGGGGGAACTATGGCTACACCTTC
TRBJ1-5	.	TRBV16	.	CASSDWVRGTSQPQHF	TGTGCCAGCAGCGACTGGGTTAGAGGGACAAGTCAGCCCCAGCATTTT
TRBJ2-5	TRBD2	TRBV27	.	CASSLLPPMTSGSGETQYF	TGTGCCAGCAGTTTGCTACCCCCCATGACTAGCGGGAGCGGTGAGACCCAGTACTTC
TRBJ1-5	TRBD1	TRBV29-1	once	CSVRQGVNQPQHF	TGCAGCGTTCGGCAGGGGGTTAATCAGCCCCAGCATTTT
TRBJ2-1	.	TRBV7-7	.	CASSRQAYNEQFF	TGTGCTAGCAGCCGACAGGCCTACAATGAGCAGTTCTTC
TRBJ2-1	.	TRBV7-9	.	CASSLATESYNEQFF	TGTGCCAGCAGCTTAGCGACAGAATCTTACAATGAGCAGTTCTTC
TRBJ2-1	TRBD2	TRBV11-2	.	CASSSGTSGAYSYNEQFF	TGTGCCAGCAGCTCCGGGACTAGCGGGGCTTACTCCTACAATGAGCAGTTCTTC
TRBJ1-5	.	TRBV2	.	CASNYGSNQPQHF	TGTGCCAGCAACTACGGATCCAATCAGCCCCAGCATTTT
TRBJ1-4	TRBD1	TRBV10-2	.	CASRDRGYEKLFF	TGCGCCAGTCGAGACAGGGGGTATGAAAAACTGTTTTTT
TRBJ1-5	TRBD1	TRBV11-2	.	CASSSTGINQPQHF	TGTGCCAGCAGCTCGACAGGGATCAATCAGCCCCAGCATTTT
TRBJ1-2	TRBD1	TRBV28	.	CASSYLTGRNWYGYTF	TGTGCCAGCAGCTATTTGACAGGGCGTAATTGGTATGGCTACACCTTC
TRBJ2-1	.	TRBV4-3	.	CASSQDEAYNEQFF	TGCGCCAGCAGCCAAGATGAGGCCTACAATGAGCAGTTCTTC
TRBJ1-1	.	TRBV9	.	CASSAGIQGTEAFF	TGTGCCAGCTCAGCCGGGATACAGGGCACTGAAGCTTTCTTT
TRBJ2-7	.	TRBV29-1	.	CSVEEDGISYEQYF	TGCAGCGTTGAGGAGGACGGGATCTCCTACGAGCAGTACTTC
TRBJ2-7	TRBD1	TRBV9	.	CASSTRQGPSYEQYF	TGTGCCAGCAGCACTCGACAGGGGCCCTCCTACGAGCAGTACTTC
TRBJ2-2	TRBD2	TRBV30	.	CAWSVLAGGRELFF	TGTGCCTGGAGTGTGTTAGCGGGGGGGCGGGAGCTGTTTTTT
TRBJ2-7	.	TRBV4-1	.	CASSQVSGDYRDTFFYEQYF	TGCGCCAGCAGCCAAGTCAGTGGAGATTACCGGGACACCTTTTTTTACGAGCAGTACTTC
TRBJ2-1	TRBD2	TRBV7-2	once	CASSLGLAGAGVEQFF	TGTGCCAGCAGCTTGGGACTAGCGGGGGCCGGGGTCGAGCAGTTCTTC
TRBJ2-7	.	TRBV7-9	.	CASSLYNSYEQYF	TGTGCCAGCAGCTTATACAACTCCTACGAGCAGTACTTC
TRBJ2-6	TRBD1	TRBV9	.	CASSVGTGGPGGANVLTF	TGTGCCAGCAGCGTCGGGACAGGGGGTCCTGGAGGGGCCAACGTCCTGACTTTC
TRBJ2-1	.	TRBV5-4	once	CASTLPGVADYNEQFF	TGTGCCAGCACCCTCCCCGGGGTAGCCGATTACAATGAGCAGTTCTTC
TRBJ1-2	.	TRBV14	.	CASSQEGRDWYGYTF	TGTGCCAGCAGCCAAGAAGGGAGGGATTGGTATGGCTACACCTTC
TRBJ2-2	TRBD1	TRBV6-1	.	CASSERAGGDTGELFF	TGTGCCAGCAGTGAAAGGGCAGGGGGTGACACCGGGGAGCTGTTTTTT
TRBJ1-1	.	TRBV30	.	CACLIDTHTEAFF	TGTGCCTGCCTGATAGACACACACACTGAAGCTTTCTTT
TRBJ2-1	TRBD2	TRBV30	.	CAWSPPASIAGGHNEQFF	TGTGCCTGGAGTCCGCCGGCTAGTATAGCGGGGGGACACAATGAGCAGTTCTTC
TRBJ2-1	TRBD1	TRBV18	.	CASSPLRDRGSNEQFF	TGTGCCAGCTCACCACTCCGGGACAGGGGTTCCAATGAGCAGTTCTTC
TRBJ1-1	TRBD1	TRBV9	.	CASSVADRGMNTEAFF	TGTGCCAGCAGCGTAGCAGACAGGGGGATGAACACTGAAGCTTTCTTT
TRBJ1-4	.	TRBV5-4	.	CASSLDPPGAPNEKLFF	TGTGCCAGCAGCTTGGATCCCCCAGGGGCCCCTAATGAAAAACTGTTTTTT